This T cell receptor beta chain was observed in a study of response to subunit inactivated influenza vaccine. Study-wide results and limits: T cells newly recruited by each seasonal influenza vaccination are few, the authors suggested.

This clonotype appeared a few times. Its specificity is not known. The V gene's germline CDR1 is MDHEN and CDR2 SYDVKM. The CDR3 runs to 17 residues. V shed 6 bases and J shed 2 bases, with 23 bases lying between them. From the RT-PCR reads, TCRdb called clonotypes with MiXCR, one entry per CDR3 protein. This table holds roughly 670,000 distinct CDR3 sequences, 12% to 15% found once. V is TRBV28 and J is TRBJ2-7; perhaps TRBD1 as D (5 bases). This receptor was taken from a man aged 45-60 years who received an inactivated influenza vaccine. Here the sequenced sample was PBMCs from blood, taken less than 15 days before vaccination. CDR3 residues: CASSRIRQFSKPYEQYF. CDR3 sequence (DNA): TGTGCCAGCAGCCGAATCAGACAGTTCTCCAAGCCCTACGAGCAGTACTTC.